What follows are 25 T cell receptor beta chains derived from one specimen sequenced in a study of response to subunit inactivated influenza vaccine. TCRdb ran MiXCR on the RT-PCR reads and lists one entry per CDR3 protein. The sample records 300,000 to 350,000 distinct CDR3 sequences, around a fifth being singletons. The starting material was PBMCs from blood, obtained less than 22 months after vaccination. The receptors come from a man aged 50-75 years who received an inactivated influenza vaccine.

This clonotype was picked up a small number of times. The chain carries TRBV20-1 and TRBJ2-5; D might be TRBD2 (5 bases). Germline lookup yields CDR1 DFQATT and CDR2 SNEGSKA (reference sequence). The CDR3 is 14 residues long. Trimming removed 6 bases from V and 5 bases from J, with 19 bases in between. The CDR3 here is CSALWVGVGETQYF. The CDR3 DNA reads TGCAGTGCCCTCTGGGTGGGAGTCGGCGAGACCCAGTACTTC.

The V and J genes are TRBV6-5 and TRBJ2-2, with 9 bases identical to TRBD1. The CDR3 covers 15 residues. V was pared by 4 bases and J by 10 bases, with 10 bases of the junction left unmatched. The germline V gene has CDR1 MNHEY and CDR2 SVGAGI. CDR3 loop: CASSLRRDRAVELFF. The CDR3 DNA follows: TGTGCCAGCAGTTTAAGAAGGGACAGGGCCGTGGAGCTGTTTTTT.

For the CDR3, the DNA is TGTGCCAGCAGTGAATATCTGAGAAACACTGAAGCTTTCTTT. This gives the protein CASSEYLRNTEAFF. The J gene is TRBJ1-1, the V gene TRBV6-1; D is unresolved. V was cut by 2 bases and J by 2 bases, with 9 bases left in between. This CDR3 contains 14 residues. Germline CDR1 is MNHNS and CDR2 is SASEGT.

This clonotype has just a few counts. The chain combines TRBV6-5 with TRBJ1-2; TRBD1 is a possible D gene (5 bases). Germline CDR1 and CDR2: MNHEY and SVGAGI. CDR3 length: 14 residues. V lost 0 bases to trimming and J lost 4 bases, with 9 bases between them. The CDR3 DNA sequence: TGTGCCAGCAGTTACTCAGCAGGGCCCTATGGCTACACCTTC. It yields the protein CASSYSAGPYGYTF.

The rearrangement joins TRBV12-3 or TRBV12-4 to TRBJ2-7; 7 bases line up with TRBD2. This CDR3 has 15 residues. Trimming cost V 0 bases and J 6 bases; bases outside gene matches: 8. The CDR3 reads CASSLAGREGREQYF. CDR3 coding DNA: TGTGCCAGCAGTTTAGCTGGCAGGGAGGGTCGCGAGCAGTACTTC.

CDR3 protein: CASSFDGLIYFF. CDR3 coding DNA: TGTGCCAGCAGCTTTGATGGTCTGATTTACTTCTTT. The chain joins TRBV13 to TRBJ1-1; D uncertain. This CDR3 region has 12 residues. V dropped 3 bases and J dropped 14 bases, with 16 bases sitting between them. In germline, CDR1 is PRHDT, CDR2 FYEKMQ (reference sequence).

This clonotype has a handful of counts. CDR3 sequence: CATGITGGGQFF. CDR3 nucleotides: TGTGCCACCGGTATAACGGGCGGGGGGCAGTTCTTC. This chain uses TRBV24-1 with TRBJ2-1; 7 nucleotides agree with TRBD2. The CDR3 sequence is 12 residues long. The germline gives CDR1 KGHDR, CDR2 SFDVKD. J was trimmed by 12 bases and V by 9 bases; bases with no gene match: 10.

This clonotype has just a few counts. V gene TRBV25-1 combines with J gene TRBJ1-6; 10 bases line up with TRBD1. The CDR3 sequence is 16 residues long. Losses at the gene ends were 0 bases for V and 9 bases for J; bases not matched to a gene: 5. The V gene's germline CDR1 is MGHDK and CDR2 SYGVNS. As DNA, the CDR3 is TGTGCCAGCAGTGAATACGGGGGACAGGGGTTTTCACCCCTCCACTTT. This gives the protein CASSEYGGQGFSPLHF.

This clonotype was seen a handful of times. This chain connects TRBV6-2 or TRBV6-3 to TRBJ2-1, with D possibly being TRBD1 (6 bases). Germline V gene lookup returns CDR1 MNHEY and CDR2 SVGEGT. There are 15 residues in the CDR3. V lost 2 bases to trimming and J lost 9 bases, with 17 bases between them. CDR3 DNA: TGTGCCAGCAGTTACGATATAGGGGGTTTCATTGAGCAGTTCTTC. This sequence encodes CASSYDIGGFIEQFF.

This rearrangement joins TRBV5-8 to TRBJ1-2; D is unclear. The V and J ends lost 10 bases and 6 bases respectively, with 16 bases between them. This CDR3 is 12 amino acids long. Germline CDR1 SGHTS, CDR2 YDEGEE. CDR3 DNA sequence: TGTGCCCAGGTCGAGGGAAATCATGGCTACACCTTC. Protein product: CAQVEGNHGYTF.

In this sample, this clonotype turned up many times. The rearrangement uses TRBV20-1 and TRBJ1-1; a weak D match, TRBD1 (6 bases). Germline CDR1 reads DFQATT; CDR2 reads SNEGSKA (reference sequence). This CDR3 is 14 amino acids long. With 5 bases removed from V and 2 bases from J, the gap between germline ends came to 15 bases. CDR3 nucleotide sequence: TGCAGTGCTCGACTGGGGGCGGACAACACTGAAGCTTTCTTT. It translates to CSARLGADNTEAFF.

This chain links TRBV29-1 with TRBJ2-4; D is unresolved. CDR1 and CDR2 from the germline V gene are SQVTM and ANQGSEA. The CDR3 consists of 17 residues. With 0 bases removed from V and 0 bases from J, the gap between germline ends came to 15 bases. CDR3 sequence: CSVEDKTAHLAKNIQYF. The DNA of the CDR3 is TGCAGCGTTGAAGATAAAACAGCGCATCTAGCCAAAAACATTCAGTACTTC.

This chain joins TRBV4-3 and TRBJ2-7; D unclear. V lost 1 base and J 6 bases, leaving 13 bases between the germline ends. The CDR3 contains 14 residues. The germline gives CDR1 LGHNA, CDR2 YSLEER. The DNA for the CDR3 is TGCGCCAGCAGCCAAGTCCATCGCGGCCGCGAGCAGTACTTC. Protein: CASSQVHRGREQYF.

In DNA, the CDR3 is TGTGCCAGCAGCGCCTATCTATTTCATCGGGGACAGGGAAAAACCGGGGAGCTGTTTTTT. This encodes CASSAYLFHRGQGKTGELFF. The J gene is TRBJ2-2, the V gene TRBV9, with 9 bases identical to TRBD1. CDR1 is SGDLS and CDR2 is YYNGEE in the germline V gene. The CDR3 sequence is 20 residues long. J gave up 5 bases and V 3 bases, and 20 bases lay outside the gene matches.

This chain links TRBV9 with TRBJ2-2; D ambiguous. The CDR3 has 15 amino acids. Germline lookup yields CDR1 SGDLS and CDR2 YYNGEE. V gave up 3 bases and J gave up 0 bases, with 9 bases separating them. The CDR3 nucleotides read TGTGCCAGCAGCGCATATAACGCGAACACCGGGGAGCTGTTTTTT. Protein product: CASSAYNANTGELFF. Full variable domain (remainder filled in from reference TRBV9 and TRBJ2-2): DSGVTQTPKHLITATGQRVTLRCSPRSGDLSVYWYQQSLDQGLQFLIQYYNGEERAKGNILERFSAQQFPDLHSELNLSSLELGDSALYFCASSAYNANTGELFFGEGSRLTVL.

The rearrangement joins TRBV10-3 to TRBJ2-1; 10 nucleotides align to TRBD2. V was clipped by 0 bases and J by 8 bases; unmatched bases: 7. The CDR3 totals 16 residues. CDR1 is ENHRY, CDR2 SYGVKD, per germline. Here the CDR3 reads CAISESPGLAFDEQFF. As DNA, the CDR3 is TGTGCCATCAGTGAGTCCCCGGGACTAGCGTTCGATGAGCAGTTCTTC.

This clonotype was observed a handful of times. The V call is TRBV5-6, the J call TRBJ1-2; TRBD1 agrees at 7 bases. CDR1 and CDR2 from the germline V gene are SGHDT and YYEEEE. V trimming: 6 bases; J trimming: 2 bases; junction bases outside the gene matches: 7. The CDR3 length is 14 residues. DNA of the CDR3: TGTGCCAGCAACACCGGGACAGAGAACTATGGCTACACCTTC. It is translated as CASNTGTENYGYTF.

This clonotype was picked up a small number of times. The V gene is TRBV28, the J gene TRBJ2-5, with a tentative D call TRBD1 (7 bases). V was trimmed by 4 bases and J by 6 bases, leaving 27 bases between them. Germline loops: CDR1 MDHEN, CDR2 SYDVKM. The CDR3 contains 18 residues. The CDR3 protein is CASSSHDRAGRGWKTQYF. Written as DNA, the CDR3 is TGTGCCAGCAGTTCACATGACAGGGCGGGTCGGGGGTGGAAGACCCAGTACTTC.

There are a few counts of this clonotype. The V and J genes are TRBV4-1 and TRBJ1-5, with no clear D. V lost 5 bases to trimming and J lost 9 bases, with 14 bases between them. The CDR3 length is 13 residues. Per the germline V gene, CDR1 is MGHRA and CDR2 is YSYEKL. As DNA, the CDR3 is TGCGCCAGCAGCGCCGGGCTTGATCTGCCCCAGCATTTT. Protein: CASSAGLDLPQHF.

The chain employs TRBV20-1 and TRBJ1-4, with D uncertain. The CDR3 loop spans 13 amino acids. The V end lost 6 bases, the J end lost 5 bases, and 13 bases lay between the germline ends. Germline V gene sequence: CDR1 DFQATT, CDR2 SNEGSKA (reference sequence). In DNA, the CDR3 is TGCAGTGCACCGGGAGCAAGCAATGAAAAACTGTTTTTT. Its protein is CSAPGASNEKLFF.

Many counts were recorded for this clonotype. Relative to the germline gene, one junction end is altered; a read error may explain this. The chain has TRBV3-1 and TRBJ1-6, with D possibly TRBD1 on 6 matching bases. CDR1 is LGHDT and CDR2 is YNNKEL in the germline V gene (reference sequence). This CDR3 comprises 16 residues. Written as DNA, the CDR3 is TGTGCCAGCAGACAAGGAAGGGGGGCTAATAATTCACCCCTCCACTTT. Residues: CASRQGRGANNSPLHF.

This sequence joins TRBV20-1 and TRBJ2-7; 10 positions agree with TRBD1. This CDR3 is built from 14 residues. Per the germline V gene, CDR1 is DFQATT and CDR2 is SNEGSKA (reference sequence). J lost 2 bases, V lost 4 bases, and 5 bases had no gene match. The CDR3 sequence: CSATDRGRTYEQYF. The CDR3 DNA follows: TGCAGTGCTACAGACAGGGGGCGCACCTACGAGCAGTACTTC.

V is TRBV12-3 or TRBV12-4 and J is TRBJ1-2, with a tentative D call TRBD1 (6 bases). Trimming stripped 7 bases from V and 2 bases from J, with 14 bases between. The CDR3 is 14 residues long. CDR3 DNA: TGTGCCAGCAACATGGACAGCCACAACTATGGCTACACCTTC. This codes for CASNMDSHNYGYTF.

The V gene is TRBV20-1, the J gene TRBJ2-1, with 12 bases fitting TRBD2. CDR3 length equals 18 residues. Germline CDR1 and CDR2: DFQATT and SNEGSKA (reference sequence). V was clipped by 3 bases and J by 0 bases; unmatched bases: 9. This CDR3 reads CSASRLAGVESSYNEQFF. CDR3 nucleotide sequence: TGCAGTGCTAGTAGACTAGCGGGGGTCGAAAGCTCCTACAATGAGCAGTTCTTC.

The chain is built from TRBV20-1 and TRBJ2-7, with TRBD2 matching over 12 bases. The CDR3 loop spans 14 amino acids. The germline gives CDR1 DFQATT, CDR2 SNEGSKA (reference sequence). The junction had 8 bases not matched to a gene; V was cut back by 7 bases and J by 4 bases. CDR3 loop: CSGYGLAGRYEQYF. Here the CDR3 DNA reads TGCAGTGGATACGGACTAGCGGGAAGGTACGAGCAGTACTTC.